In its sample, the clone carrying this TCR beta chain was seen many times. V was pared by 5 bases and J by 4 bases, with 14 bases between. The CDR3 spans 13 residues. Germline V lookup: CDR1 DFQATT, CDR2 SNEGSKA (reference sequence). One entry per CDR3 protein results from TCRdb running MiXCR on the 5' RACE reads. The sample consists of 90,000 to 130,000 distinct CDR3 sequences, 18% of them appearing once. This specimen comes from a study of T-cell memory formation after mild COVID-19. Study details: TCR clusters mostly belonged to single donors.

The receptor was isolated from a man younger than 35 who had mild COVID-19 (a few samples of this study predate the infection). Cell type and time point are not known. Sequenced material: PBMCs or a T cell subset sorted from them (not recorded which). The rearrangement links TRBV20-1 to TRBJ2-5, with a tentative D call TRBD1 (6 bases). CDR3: CSAVTGSLETQYF. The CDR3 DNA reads TGCAGTGCTGTAACAGGGTCCCTAGAGACCCAGTACTTC.